The 4 T cell receptor beta chains below were found in one sample sequenced in a study of T cell repertoires in aging, cancer and after chemotherapy. TCR beta rearrangements were amplified from peripheral blood genomic DNA. TRB rearrangements spanning V, D and J were amplified using mixed TRB-A/B primers. TCRdb re-called the multiplex PCR reads with MiXCR, one entry per CDR3 protein. This table holds some 5,100 distinct CDR3 sequences, 20% found once. Sequences were obtained from blood. The receptors originated from a human donor in good health. The donor label of this sample is uncertain.

Within the sample, this clonotype is medium-sized. The rearrangement uses TRBV6-5 and TRBJ1-2, with 8 bases identical to TRBD1. The CDR3 consists of 15 residues. Trimming took 0 bases from V and 7 from J; bases not matched to a gene: 7. Germline CDR1 and CDR2: MNHEY and SVGAGI. In nucleotides, the CDR3 is TGTGCCAGCAGTTACTCTGTGACAGGGGAGGGTGGCTACACCTTC. It translates to CASSYSVTGEGGYTF.

This clonotype is medium-sized by share. CDR3 DNA: TGTGCCAGCAGACCTTTCCTCCAAATCAGACTAGCGGGCACAGATACGCAGTATTTT. Residues: CASRPFLQIRLAGTDTQYF. This sequence joins TRBV6-5 and TRBJ2-3; 9 nucleotides line up with TRBD2. There are 19 residues in the CDR3. The germline V gene encodes CDR1 MNHEY and CDR2 SVGAGI. J was trimmed by 1 base and V by 6 bases; bases with no gene match: 17.

By frequency in the sample, this clonotype is medium-sized. This chain connects TRBV29-1 to TRBJ1-2; the D gene is possibly TRBD1 (6 bases). Germline CDR1 reads SQVTM; CDR2 reads ANQGSEA. The CDR3 has 11 amino acids. V was trimmed by 4 bases and J by 3 bases, leaving 6 bases between them. In nucleotides, the CDR3 is TGCAGCGTTGGACAGGACTATGGCTACACCTTC. Translating it yields CSVGQDYGYTF.

Relative to its sample, this clonotype is medium-sized. J is TRBJ2-2 and V is TRBV6-5; possibly TRBD1 or TRBD2 for D (9 bases each). Germline V CDR1 and CDR2: MNHEY, SVGAGI. V lost 2 bases and J lost 1, with 23 bases in between. The CDR3 contains 20 residues. Here the CDR3 DNA reads TGTGCCAGCAGTTACCGGGACAGGGCTAGACTAGCGGTGAACACCGGGGAGCTGTTTTTT. Translation gives CASSYRDRARLAVNTGELFF.